This entry concerns a single T cell receptor (beta chain). This clonotype was seen at least ten times. No antigen is known for it. Base quality data are lacking; no much larger clone is found one base away. V drops 4 bases and J drops 1 base, leaving 10 bases in between. The germline V gene gives CDR1 as MDHEN and CDR2 as SYDVKM. The CDR3 runs 14 amino acids, cysteine and phenylalanine included. The DNA shown is the 42-base CDR3, in frame from base 1. TCR beta CDR3 regions were amplified from RNA transcripts. The TCR CDR3 was subjected to a first round of RT-PCR using the HTBI primer set and the Qiagen OneStep RT-PCR kit. Libraries were constructed in a second round of multiplex PCR, after which size selection and purification were carried out. Sequencing of the libraries was done on an Illumina HiSeq2000 using paired-end 100 bp reads. The authors processed their data as follows. SOAPnuke was used to process the raw data, with reads discarded if the reads contained adapters or uncalled bases, had a mean Phred below 15, or lacked an exact constant-primer or identifier match. High-quality paired reads were merged using COPE v1.2.5, and each unique nucleotide sequence was defined as a clonotype. Clonotypes were aligned to IMGT TRBV, TRBD and TRBJ reference segments using MiTCR v1.1. Analysis was restricted to V-J combinations with a frequency above 0.0001, which covered roughly 99% of repertoires. A TCS score was defined as the ratio between F50 (clonal expansion) and ExV (chaos), using BLOSUM62-based TCRdist between CDR3 peptides within each V-J. Welch's t-statistics and random forest reduced around 550 V-J features to 10 to 15, which were used in a naive Bayes classifier (R e1071). The public sequencing data were trimmed at Q25 with fastp and processed into clonotypes with MiXCR by TCRdb, which kept only in-frame beta chains. One record per CDR3 amino acid sequence lists the most common genes and DNA. Clone size and V and J calls follow TCRdb, not the original study. A total of about 510,000 distinct CDR3 sequences appear in this sample, 14% of them only once. The ten largest clones capture around 13% of the sample.

Graves' hyperthyroidism was defined as stable when no progression to ophthalmopathy occurred over 18 months of follow-up. Hyperthyroidism patients were newly diagnosed, had a disease duration of under 2 months, and were aged 18 to 65 years. Patients with uncontrolled infections, other autoimmune diseases, pregnancy or lactation were excluded. Diagnoses were based on clinical symptoms, serum thyroxine and TRAb, thyroid ultrasound and orbital computed tomography. PBMCs were isolated from approximately 10 ml of fresh peripheral blood by Ficoll-Paque density gradient centrifugation. Total RNA was extracted using Trizol reagent, and RNA quality was assessed on an Agilent 2100 Bioanalyzer. The sample comes from a study of T cells in Graves' hyperthyroidism and ophthalmopathy (dated by TCRdb to the late 2010s). Notes on the research overall: Peripheral blood samples were taken at the time of initial diagnosis, prior to any treatment. To identify distinguishing TCR V-J signatures, a discovery cohort of some 99 patients was used, comprising some 45 with Graves' ophthalmopathy and 57 with stable Graves' hyperthyroidism. Prospective prediction of ophthalmopathy was tested in an independent validation cohort consisting of roughly 19 hyperthyroidism patients and some 16 patients who later progressed to ophthalmopathy. The 85 to 100 discovery patients were randomly split 7:3 into training and test sets. The study also compared thyroid tissue and blood T-cell repertoires from several Graves' hyperthyroidism patients. Once sampling was done, hyperthyroidism patients were given methimazole at a starting dose of 30 mg daily, whereas ophthalmopathy patients were given high-dose intravenous methylprednisolone. According to the paper, TCR Vbeta CDR3 sequencing was carried out on about 140 peripheral blood samples, which came from more than 40 ophthalmopathy, 75 or so hyperthyroidism and roughly 17 progressor patients.

Points the paper makes about the study in general: A model built on a 13 V-J signature distinguished ophthalmopathy from stable hyperthyroidism, reaching roughly 88% sensitivity and approximately 83% specificity in cross-validation and 80%/75% in testing. Sample size was not statistically predetermined, and investigators were not blinded to group allocation. Blood samples also contained most of the expanded thyroid clonotypes (frequency above 0.001), which suggests that blood repertoires may reflect thyroid immune responses. In validation, the model predicted progression to ophthalmopathy with around 71% sensitivity and 72.22% specificity, a median of about 6.7 months before onset.

Sequencing was carried out using blood. The V gene is TRBV28 and the J gene is TRBJ1-2; TRBD1 is a weak D gene call, 6 bases matching. The TCR sequence derives from a woman between 35 and 50 years old with Graves' hyperthyroidism. CDR3 loop: CASSSQDSNYGYTF. The sequenced DNA: TGTGCCAGCAGTTCCCAGGACAGTAACTATGGCTACACCTTC.